This T cell receptor beta chain was recorded in a study of vaccination effects on CD4 cells after COVID-19. Using viral peptide pools, the ViraFEST assay grew out antigen-specific CD4+ T cells prior to sequencing. The culture ran for approximately 10 days, and then CD4+ T cells were isolated. Nobody among the vaccine recipients had prior SARS-CoV-2 infection (nucleocapsid antibodies were negative). With 8.5 to 10 ug/ml peptides and about 9.7 IU/ml IL-2, a few million PBMC per well were cultured. Half of the medium was exchanged for IL-2 medium on both days 3 and 7. The method was immunoSEQ multiplex PCR; TCRdb's version includes in-frame clones alone and lacks a portion of them. The data show 30,000 to 35,000 clones, about 66% seen once. For this clone: Its antigen is unidentified.

Germline V lookup: CDR1 SNHLY, CDR2 FYNNEI. The CDR3 length is 16 residues. Trimming removed 7 bases at V and 0 bases at J, with 18 bases between. The sequence derives from a human donor who received a COVID-19 vaccine. Sample: CD4+ T cells from PBMCs cultured with HCoV-229E spike peptides, taken before COVID-19 vaccination. This sequence joins TRBV2 and TRBJ1-1, with a possible D match to TRBD1 (5 bases). This CDR3 reads CASTQATGTVNTEAFF. The DNA of the CDR3 is TGTGCCAGCACCCAAGCAACCGGGACGGTGAACACTGAAGCTTTCTTT.